This TCR beta chain originates from a study of T cells in Graves' hyperthyroidism and ophthalmopathy. There are a few counts of this clonotype. Amplification targeted TCR beta CDR3 regions from RNA transcripts. The HTBI set primed first-round TCR CDR3 RT-PCR. Each CDR3 protein gets one entry after TCRdb re-called the multiplex PCR reads with MiXCR. The sample has some 530,000 distinct CDR3 sequences, 20% to 25% seen once; the top ten hold under 55%. Germline-derived CDR1 and CDR2 are SGHNT and YYREEE (reference sequence). Losses at the gene ends were 0 bases for V and 5 bases for J; bases not matched to a gene: 14. This CDR3 comprises 20 residues.

The receptor's source is a woman in her 70s with Graves' ophthalmopathy. The chain combines TRBV5-4 with TRBJ2-2, with 12 bases identical to TRBD2. Sequencing was carried out using blood. CDR3 nucleotide sequence: TGTGCCAGCAGCTTGGGACCGACTAGCGGGAGTAGTCTGGCGACCGGGGAGCTGTTTTTT. Translating gives CASSLGPTSGSSLATGELFF. The full variable domain, with the rest looked up from reference TRBV5-4 and TRBJ2-2, is ETGVTQSPTHLIKTRGQQVTLRCSSQSGHNTVSWYQQALGQGPQFIFQYYREEENGRGNFPPRFSGLQFPNYSSELNVNALELDDSALYLCASSLGPTSGSSLATGELFFGEGSRLTVL.